This T cell receptor beta chain appears in the sequencing data of a study of quantifying T cell responses using KT2 cells. Study-wide background: cDNA was made from DNase-treated RNA using alpha and beta constant primers. Under optimum conditions, T4 ligation efficiency was estimated at more than 10%. Study-wide findings and caveats: Input KT2 cell number predicted KT2 alpha and beta sequence counts linearly over several orders of magnitude.

This CDR3 is built from 15 residues. V trimming: 2 bases; J trimming: 4 bases; junction bases outside the gene matches: 7. Germline V gene sequence: CDR1 DFQATT, CDR2 SNEGSKA (reference sequence). An oligo carrying a UMI was ligated to the cDNA 3' end. First-round PCR used 3 to 4 cycles and beta primers RC1.1 and RC1.2 covering TRBC1 and TRBC2. One entry per CDR3 protein results from TCRdb running MiXCR on the UMI-ligation and nested PCR reads. Of around 50,000 distinct CDR3 sequences listed, about 9.9% are singletons. A word on this clonotype: Its antigen remains unidentified.

This chain uses TRBV20-1 with TRBJ2-3, with 9 nucleotides matching TRBD2. The sequenced sample was PBMCs spiked with cells of the T cell clone KT2. This receptor was obtained from a human donor. CDR3 sequence: CSARPSGEGADTQYF. CDR3 DNA: TGCAGTGCTAGACCTAGCGGGGAGGGGGCAGATACGCAGTATTTT.